The 8 T cell receptor beta chains below all came from one sample that was sequenced in a study of blood T cells in healthy people across ages. PCR was performed a second time for roughly 7 to 12 cycles using a sample-barcoded 5' primer and a J-beta primer mix. One entry per CDR3 protein, called by TCRdb with MiXCR from the 5' RACE reads. The data hold some 860,000 distinct CDR3 sequences, with 56% observed a single time. Sequencing was carried out using blood. These receptors came from a man in his forties in good health.

The V and J genes are TRBV9 and TRBJ2-3, with TRBD2 identical over 12 bases. Germline V gene sequence: CDR1 SGDLS, CDR2 YYNGEE. J was trimmed by 0 bases and V by 0 bases; bases with no gene match: 8. The CDR3 runs to 19 residues. Here the CDR3 reads CASSVEASGGGKSTDTQYF. The CDR3 DNA follows: TGTGCCAGCAGCGTAGAGGCTAGCGGGGGGGGGAAAAGCACAGATACGCAGTATTTT.

This rearrangement joins TRBV29-1 to TRBJ2-4, with D perhaps matching TRBD2 (5 bases). This CDR3 has 15 amino acids. Germline CDR1 SQVTM, CDR2 ANQGSEA. The V end lost 4 bases, the J end lost 3 bases, and 16 bases lay between the germline ends. The CDR3 nucleotides read TGCAGCGTTGCCCAGCATCTGGGGAGCAAAAACATTCAGTACTTC. Translating gives CSVAQHLGSKNIQYF.

This clonotype was recorded at least ten times. The chain links TRBV9 to TRBJ2-7, with 7 nucleotides matching TRBD1. Germline V CDR1 and CDR2: SGDLS, YYNGEE. This CDR3 region has 12 residues. The J segment lost 4 bases and the V segment lost 5 bases, leaving 3 bases of the junction unmatched. DNA for the CDR3: TGTGCCAGCAGTGGGGACAGTTACGAGCAGTACTTC. Amino acids: CASSGDSYEQYF.

The chain uses TRBV28 and TRBJ2-5; perhaps TRBD2 as D (6 bases). Germline V gene lookup returns CDR1 MDHEN and CDR2 SYDVKM. V gave up 4 bases and J gave up 11 bases, with 20 bases separating them. CDR3 size: 14 residues. This CDR3 is CASSSGTFSYGQYF. CDR3 DNA sequence: TGTGCCAGCAGTTCCGGGACTTTTTCCTACGGGCAGTACTTC. Full variable domain (outside the CDR3, taken from reference TRBV28 and TRBJ2-5): DVKVTQSSRYLVKRTGEKVFLECVQDMDHENMFWYRQDPGLGLRLIYFSYDVKMKEKGDIPEGYSVSREKKERFSLILESASTNQTSMYLCASSSGTFSYGQYFGPGTRLLVL.

The chain uses TRBV19 and TRBJ2-7; D not resolved. Trimming left V 4 bases short and J 3 bases short, with 13 bases between. Germline V gene sequence: CDR1 LNHDA, CDR2 SQIVND (reference sequence). The CDR3 is made up of 14 amino acids. CDR3 in DNA: TGTGCCAGTAGTACCCAGCTAGGTGGCTACGAGCAGTACTTC. The encoded protein is CASSTQLGGYEQYF.

This clonotype appeared a few times. The V and J genes are TRBV27 and TRBJ2-1, with D uncertain. The CDR3 spans 12 residues. V lost 2 bases to trimming and J lost 8 bases, with 7 bases between them. Germline V gives CDR1 MNHEY, CDR2 SMNVEV (reference sequence). CDR3: CASSLQGYEQFF. CDR3 in DNA: TGTGCCAGCAGTTTACAAGGGTATGAGCAGTTCTTC.

This chain links TRBV3-1 with TRBJ2-3; 7 positions agree with TRBD2. The V segment lost 5 bases and the J segment 2 bases; nucleotides outside the gene matches: 7. This CDR3 is 15 amino acids long. Germline values: CDR1 LGHDT, CDR2 YNNKEL (reference sequence). CDR3 sequence reads: CASSFLAVHTDTQYF. DNA of the CDR3: TGTGCCAGCAGCTTTCTAGCGGTTCACACAGATACGCAGTATTTT.

CDR3 DNA: TGTGCCAGCAGTCCGCTACGACAGAAGGACTATGGCTACACCTTC. As protein: CASSPLRQKDYGYTF. This chain uses TRBV27 with TRBJ1-2; a possible D gene is TRBD1 (5 bases). With 5 bases removed from V and 3 bases from J, the gap between germline ends came to 16 bases. The CDR3 has 15 amino acids. Germline V gives CDR1 MNHEY, CDR2 SMNVEV (reference sequence).